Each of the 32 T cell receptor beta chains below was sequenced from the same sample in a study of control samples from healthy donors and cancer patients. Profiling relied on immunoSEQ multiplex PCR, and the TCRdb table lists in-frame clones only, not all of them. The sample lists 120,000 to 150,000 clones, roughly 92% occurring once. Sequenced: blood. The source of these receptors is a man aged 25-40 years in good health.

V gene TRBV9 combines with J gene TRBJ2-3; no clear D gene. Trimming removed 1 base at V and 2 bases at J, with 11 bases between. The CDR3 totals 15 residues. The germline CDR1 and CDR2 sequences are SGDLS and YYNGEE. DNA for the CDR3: TGTGCCAGCAGCGTATATGGCACTTCCACAGATACGCAGTATTTT. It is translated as CASSVYGTSTDTQYF. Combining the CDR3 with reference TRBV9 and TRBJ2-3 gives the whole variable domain DSGVTQTPKHLITATGQRVTLRCSPRSGDLSVYWYQQSLDQGLQFLIQYYNGEERAKGNILERFSAQQFPDLHSELNLSSLELGDSALYFCASSVYGTSTDTQYFGPGTRLTVL.

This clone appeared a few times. CDR3 region: CASSIVSDINIQYF. CDR3 nucleotide sequence: TGTGCCAGTAGTATAGTGAGCGACATAAACATTCAGTACTTC. The V call is TRBV19, the J call TRBJ2-4; D not certain. V was cut by 1 base and J by 6 bases, with 10 bases left in between. The CDR3 loop spans 14 amino acids. The germline V gene encodes CDR1 LNHDA and CDR2 SQIVND (reference sequence).

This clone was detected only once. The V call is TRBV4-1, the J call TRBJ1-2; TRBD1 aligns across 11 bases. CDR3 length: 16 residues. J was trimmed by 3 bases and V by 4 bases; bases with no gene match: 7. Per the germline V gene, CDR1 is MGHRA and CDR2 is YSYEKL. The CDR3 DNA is TGCGCCAGCAGCCCAGGCCGGGACAGGGGGGACTATGGCTACACCTTC. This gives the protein CASSPGRDRGDYGYTF.

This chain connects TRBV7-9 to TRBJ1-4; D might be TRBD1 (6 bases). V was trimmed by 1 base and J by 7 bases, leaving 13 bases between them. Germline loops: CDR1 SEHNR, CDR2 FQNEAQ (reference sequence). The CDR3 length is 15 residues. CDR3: CASSLEGGPGEKLFF. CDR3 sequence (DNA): TGTGCCAGCAGCTTAGAGGGGGGCCCGGGTGAAAAACTGTTTTTT.

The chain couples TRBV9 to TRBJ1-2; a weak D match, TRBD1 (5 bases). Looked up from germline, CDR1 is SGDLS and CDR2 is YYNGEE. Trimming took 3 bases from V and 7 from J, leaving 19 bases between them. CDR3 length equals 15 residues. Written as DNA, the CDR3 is TGTGCCAGCAGCGGGGATATTCTAGGGACGACTGGCTACACCTTC. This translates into CASSGDILGTTGYTF.

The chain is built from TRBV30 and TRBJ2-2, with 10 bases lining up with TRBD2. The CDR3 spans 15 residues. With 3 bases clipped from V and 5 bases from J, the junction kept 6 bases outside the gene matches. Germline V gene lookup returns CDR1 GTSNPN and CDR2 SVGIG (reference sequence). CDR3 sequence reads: CAWSGLAGVTGELFF. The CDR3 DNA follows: TGTGCCTGGAGCGGGCTAGCGGGAGTTACCGGGGAGCTGTTTTTT.

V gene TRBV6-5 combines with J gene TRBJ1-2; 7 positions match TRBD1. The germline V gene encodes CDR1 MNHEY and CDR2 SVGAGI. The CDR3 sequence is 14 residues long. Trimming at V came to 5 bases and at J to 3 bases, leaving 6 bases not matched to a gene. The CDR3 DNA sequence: TGTGCCAGCAGTCCCGTCGACAGGGACTATGGCTACACCTTC. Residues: CASSPVDRDYGYTF.

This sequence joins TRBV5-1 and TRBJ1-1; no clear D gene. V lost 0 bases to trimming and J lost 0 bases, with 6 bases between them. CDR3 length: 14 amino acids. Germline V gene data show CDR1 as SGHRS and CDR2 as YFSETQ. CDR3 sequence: CASSLGKLNTEAFF. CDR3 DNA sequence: TGCGCCAGCAGCTTGGGCAAACTGAACACTGAAGCTTTCTTT.

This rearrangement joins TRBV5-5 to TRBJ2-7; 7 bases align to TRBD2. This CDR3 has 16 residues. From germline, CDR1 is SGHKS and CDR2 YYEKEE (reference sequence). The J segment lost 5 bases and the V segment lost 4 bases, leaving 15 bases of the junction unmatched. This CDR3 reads CASSPQTGTTFHEQYF. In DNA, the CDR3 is TGTGCCAGCAGCCCTCAAACCGGGACTACATTCCACGAGCAGTACTTC.

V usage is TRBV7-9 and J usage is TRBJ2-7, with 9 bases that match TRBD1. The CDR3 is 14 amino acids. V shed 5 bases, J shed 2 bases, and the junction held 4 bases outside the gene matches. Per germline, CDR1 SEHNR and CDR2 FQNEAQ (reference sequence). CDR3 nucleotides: TGTGCCAGCAGCCCACAGGGGGCCCCCTACGAGCAGTACTTC. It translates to CASSPQGAPYEQYF.

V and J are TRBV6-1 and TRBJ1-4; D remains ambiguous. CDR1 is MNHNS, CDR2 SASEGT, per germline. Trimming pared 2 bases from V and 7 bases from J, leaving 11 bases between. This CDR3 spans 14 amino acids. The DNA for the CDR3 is TGTGCCAGCAGTGAACAGAACTTACCTGAAAAACTGTTTTTT. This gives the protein CASSEQNLPEKLFF.

The CDR3 loop is CASSYPKDSNTGELFF. In nucleotides, the CDR3 is TGCGCCAGCAGTTACCCCAAAGACTCGAACACCGGGGAGCTGTTTTTT. This chain connects TRBV5-1 to TRBJ2-2, with D hard to call. Germline CDR1 SGHRS, CDR2 YFSETQ. The CDR3 length is 16 residues. Trimming pared 5 bases from V and 0 bases from J, leaving 14 bases between. The full variable domain, completed using reference TRBV5-1 and TRBJ2-2, is KAGVTQTPRYLIKTRGQQVTLSCSPISGHRSVSWYQQTPGQGLQFLFEYFSETQRNKGNFPGRFSGRQFSNSRSEMNVSTLELGDSALYLCASSYPKDSNTGELFFGEGSRLTVL.

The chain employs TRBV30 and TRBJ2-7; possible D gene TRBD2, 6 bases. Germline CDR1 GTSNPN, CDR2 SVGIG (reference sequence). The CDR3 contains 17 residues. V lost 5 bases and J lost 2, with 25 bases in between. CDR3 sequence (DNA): TGTGCCTGGGGCGGGGATGTAGGGGCGAAATCGCCCTACGAGCAGTACTTC. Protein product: CAWGGDVGAKSPYEQYF.

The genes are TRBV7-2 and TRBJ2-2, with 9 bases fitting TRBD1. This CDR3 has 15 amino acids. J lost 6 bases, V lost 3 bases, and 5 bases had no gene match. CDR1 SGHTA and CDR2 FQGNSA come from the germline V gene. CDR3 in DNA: TGTGCCAGCAGCTTCCGGGACAGGGTGTCCGGGGAGCTGTTTTTT. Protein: CASSFRDRVSGELFF.

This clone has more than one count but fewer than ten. CDR3 protein: CASGLRQGAGRGIGSLNTEAFF. The CDR3 DNA reads as TGTGCTAGTGGTTTGCGACAGGGGGCCGGTCGAGGTATTGGGAGCTTGAACACTGAAGCTTTCTTT. This chain connects TRBV12-5 to TRBJ1-1, with TRBD1 matching 10 bases. Germline lookup yields CDR1 LGHNT and CDR2 FRNRAP. The CDR3 has 22 residues. Losses at the gene ends were 2 bases for V and 0 bases for J; bases not matched to a gene: 21.

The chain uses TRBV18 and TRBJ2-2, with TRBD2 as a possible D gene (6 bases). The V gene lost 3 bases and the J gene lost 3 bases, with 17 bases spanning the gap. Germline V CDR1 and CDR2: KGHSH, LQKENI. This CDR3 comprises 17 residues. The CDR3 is CASSPQSPGVDTGELFF. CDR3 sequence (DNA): TGTGCCAGCTCACCTCAGTCCCCGGGGGTGGACACCGGGGAGCTGTTTTTT.

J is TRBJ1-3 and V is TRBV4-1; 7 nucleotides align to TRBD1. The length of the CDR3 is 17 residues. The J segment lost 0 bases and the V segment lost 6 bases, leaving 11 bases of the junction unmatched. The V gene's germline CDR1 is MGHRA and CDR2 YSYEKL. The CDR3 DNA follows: TGCGCCAGCAGTTCCGGGACAGTCTTATTCTCTGGAAACACCATATATTTT. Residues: CASSSGTVLFSGNTIYF.

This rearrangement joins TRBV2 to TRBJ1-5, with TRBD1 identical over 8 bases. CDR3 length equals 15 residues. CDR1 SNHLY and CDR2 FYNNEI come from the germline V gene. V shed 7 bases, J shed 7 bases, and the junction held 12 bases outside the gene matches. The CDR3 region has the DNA TGTGCCAGCAACCCGACAGGGGCAGGGGGACAGCCCCAGCATTTT. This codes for CASNPTGAGGQPQHF. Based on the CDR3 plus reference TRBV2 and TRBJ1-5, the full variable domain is EPEVTQTPSHQVTQMGQEVILRCVPISNHLYFYWYRQILGQKVEFLVSFYNNEISEKSEIFDDQFSVERPDGSNFTLKIRSTKLEDSAMYFCASNPTGAGGQPQHFGDGTRLSIL.

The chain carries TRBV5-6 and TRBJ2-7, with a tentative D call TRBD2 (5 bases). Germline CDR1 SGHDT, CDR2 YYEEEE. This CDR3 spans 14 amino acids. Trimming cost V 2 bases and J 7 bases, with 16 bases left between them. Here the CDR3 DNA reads TGTGCCAGCAGCTTTGTCACGGGAACTTCTGAGCAGTACTTC. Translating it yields CASSFVTGTSEQYF. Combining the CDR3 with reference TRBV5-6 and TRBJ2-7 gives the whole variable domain DAGVTQSPTHLIKTRGQQVTLRCSPKSGHDTVSWYQQALGQGPQFIFQYYEEEERQRGNFPDRFSGHQFPNYSSELNVNALLLGDSALYLCASSFVTGTSEQYFGPGTRLTVT.

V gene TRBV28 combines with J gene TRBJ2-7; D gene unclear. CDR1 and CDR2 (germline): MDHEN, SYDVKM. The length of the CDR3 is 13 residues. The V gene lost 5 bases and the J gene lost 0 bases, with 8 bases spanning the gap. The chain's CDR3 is CASSQTPSYEQYF. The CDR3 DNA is TGTGCCAGCAGTCAGACACCCTCCTACGAGCAGTACTTC.

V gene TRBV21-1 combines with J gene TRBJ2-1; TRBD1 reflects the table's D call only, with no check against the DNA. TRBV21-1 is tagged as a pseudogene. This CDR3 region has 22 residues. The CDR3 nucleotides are TGTGCCAGCAGCAAAGCGCTCCGGACAGGGGGGAAGCGGCAATCCACAAAAAATGAGCAGTTCTTC. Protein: CASSKALRTGGKRQSTKNEQFF.

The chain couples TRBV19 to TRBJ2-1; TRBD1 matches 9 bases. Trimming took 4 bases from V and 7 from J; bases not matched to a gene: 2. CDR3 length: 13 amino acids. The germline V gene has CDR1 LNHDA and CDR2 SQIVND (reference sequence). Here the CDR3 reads CASSKDRGNEQFF. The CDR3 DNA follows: TGTGCCAGTAGTAAGGACAGGGGAAATGAGCAGTTCTTC.

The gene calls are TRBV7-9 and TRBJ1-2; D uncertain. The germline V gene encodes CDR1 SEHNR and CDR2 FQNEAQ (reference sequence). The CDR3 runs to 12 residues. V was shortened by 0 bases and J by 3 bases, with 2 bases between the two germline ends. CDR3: CASSLADYGYTF. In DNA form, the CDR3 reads TGTGCCAGCAGCTTAGCAGACTATGGCTACACCTTC.

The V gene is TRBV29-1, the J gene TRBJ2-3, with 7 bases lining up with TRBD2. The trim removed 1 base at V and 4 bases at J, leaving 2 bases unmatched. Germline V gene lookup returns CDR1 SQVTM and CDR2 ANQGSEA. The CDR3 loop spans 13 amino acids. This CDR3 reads CSVEGTSSDTQYF. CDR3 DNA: TGCAGCGTTGAAGGGACTAGTTCAGATACGCAGTATTTT.

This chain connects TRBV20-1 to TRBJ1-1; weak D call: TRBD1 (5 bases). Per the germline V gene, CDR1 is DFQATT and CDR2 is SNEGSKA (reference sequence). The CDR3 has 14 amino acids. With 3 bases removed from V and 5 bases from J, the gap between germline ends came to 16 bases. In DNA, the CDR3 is TGCAGTGCTAGTTCCCCAGGGACGAGGACTGAAGCTTTCTTT. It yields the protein CSASSPGTRTEAFF.

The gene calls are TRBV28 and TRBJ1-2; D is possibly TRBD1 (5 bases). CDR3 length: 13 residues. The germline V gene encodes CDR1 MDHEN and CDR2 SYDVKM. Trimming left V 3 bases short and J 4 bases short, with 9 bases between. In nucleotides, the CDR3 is TGTGCCAGCAGTTTGGAGGGGATCTATGGCTACACCTTC. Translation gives CASSLEGIYGYTF.

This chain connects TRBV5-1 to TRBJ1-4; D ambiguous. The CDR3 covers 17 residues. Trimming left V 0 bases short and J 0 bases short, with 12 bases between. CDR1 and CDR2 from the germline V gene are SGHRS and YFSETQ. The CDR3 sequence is CASSLGLFSATNEKLFF. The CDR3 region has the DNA TGCGCCAGCAGCTTGGGTTTATTCTCCGCAACTAATGAAAAACTGTTTTTT.

This CDR3 is CASSQTLQGARGYTF. The CDR3 region has the DNA TGTGCCAGCAGTCAAACTCTACAGGGGGCGCGTGGCTACACCTTC. This chain connects TRBV27 to TRBJ1-2; 9 positions agree with TRBD1. The CDR3 sequence is 15 residues long. Germline V gene data show CDR1 as MNHEY and CDR2 as SMNVEV (reference sequence). Germline trimming cut 5 bases from V and 7 bases from J; bases unmatched to any gene: 11.

The CDR3 sequence is CASIDSQANYGYTF. CDR3 sequence (DNA): TGTGCCAGTATTGACTCACAGGCTAACTATGGCTACACCTTC. The rearrangement joins TRBV19 to TRBJ1-2; D is perhaps TRBD1 (5 bases). The length of the CDR3 is 14 residues. The germline gives CDR1 LNHDA, CDR2 SQIVND (reference sequence). The V end lost 7 bases, the J end lost 0 bases, and 12 bases lay between the germline ends.

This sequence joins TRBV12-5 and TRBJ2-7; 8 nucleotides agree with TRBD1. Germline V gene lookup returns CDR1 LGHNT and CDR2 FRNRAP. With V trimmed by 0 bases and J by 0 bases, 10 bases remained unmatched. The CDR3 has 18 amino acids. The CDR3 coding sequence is TGTGCTAGTGGTTTGGTACTAGGGACAGGCTATAGCTCCTACGAGCAGTACTTC. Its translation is CASGLVLGTGYSSYEQYF.

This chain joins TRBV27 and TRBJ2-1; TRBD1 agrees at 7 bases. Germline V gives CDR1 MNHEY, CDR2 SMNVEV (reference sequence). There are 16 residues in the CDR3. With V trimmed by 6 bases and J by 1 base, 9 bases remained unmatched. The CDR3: CASRSFEGASYNEQFF. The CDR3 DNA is TGTGCCAGCAGATCCTTTGAGGGGGCTTCCTACAATGAGCAGTTCTTC.

The CDR3 spells CASSPGQSNQPQHF. The CDR3 nucleotides read TGTGCCAGCTCACCCGGACAGAGCAATCAGCCCCAGCATTTT. V usage is TRBV18 and J usage is TRBJ1-5; weak D call: TRBD1 (6 bases). Trimming removed 3 bases at V and 1 base at J, with 7 bases between. This CDR3 has 14 residues. CDR1 KGHSH and CDR2 LQKENI come from the germline V gene.